This TCR beta chain was identified in a study of T cell changes during pregnancy in multiple sclerosis. CDR3 length: 13 residues. In germline, CDR1 is MNHEY, CDR2 SMNVEV (reference sequence). V lost 5 bases and J lost 10; bases outside the gene matches: 9. The protocol was immunoSEQ multiplex PCR, while the TCRdb copy is restricted to in-frame clones and leaves out a portion. The sample records tens of thousands of clones, 85% to 95% being singletons. The clonotype was recovered from a female donor with multiple sclerosis, enrolled in a pregnancy study. This rearrangement joins TRBV27 to TRBJ2-3, with 7 bases that match TRBD2. The starting material was CD4+ T cells from peripheral blood mononuclear cells, obtained before pregnancy. CDR3 sequence: CASSVAGVSAQYF. For the CDR3, the DNA is TGTGCCAGCAGTGTGGCGGGAGTGAGTGCGCAGTATTTT.